Shown below are 23 T cell receptor beta chains from a single sample sequenced in a study of T cells in Graves' hyperthyroidism and ophthalmopathy. Amplification of TCR beta CDR3 regions used RNA as the template. Primed by the HTBI set, a first-round RT-PCR was run on the TCR CDR3. TCRdb ran MiXCR on the multiplex PCR reads and lists one entry per CDR3 protein. Of about 180,000 distinct CDR3 sequences listed, approximately 15% are singletons. The specimen sequenced was blood. Every receptor here comes from a woman between 45 and 65 years old with Graves' hyperthyroidism.

This clonotype was found many times. The chain is built from TRBV20-1 and TRBJ2-1, with 9 bases matching TRBD1. This CDR3 region has 15 residues. Germline V gene lookup returns CDR1 DFQATT and CDR2 SNEGSKA (reference sequence). V was pared by 6 bases and J by 6 bases, with 12 bases of the junction left unmatched. The CDR3, as DNA: TGCAGTGCGGTACACAGGGGGCGTTGGGTCAATGAGCAGTTCTTC. This sequence encodes CSAVHRGRWVNEQFF.

This clonotype was observed at least ten times. The J gene is TRBJ1-1, the V gene TRBV2, with a possible D match to TRBD1 (6 bases). The V end lost 5 bases, the J end lost 2 bases, and 9 bases lay between the germline ends. Looked up from germline, CDR1 is SNHLY and CDR2 is FYNNEI. This CDR3 region has 13 residues. CDR3 coding DNA: TGTGCCAGCAGTTTGGACAGCAACACTGAAGCTTTCTTT. Its protein is CASSLDSNTEAFF.

This chain links TRBV5-1 with TRBJ2-1, with D perhaps matching TRBD2 (7 bases). This CDR3 has 16 residues. Germline assignment: CDR1 SGHRS and CDR2 YFSETQ. V lost 0 bases, J lost 7 bases, and 17 bases lay in between. CDR3 amino acids: CASSLEPGGNRNEQFF. CDR3 DNA: TGCGCCAGCAGCTTGGAGCCGGGGGGCAATCGGAATGAGCAGTTCTTC.

As regards this clonotype: A much bigger clone sits one base away, suggesting this may be a read error. The chain uses TRBV5-1 and TRBJ2-7; 10 positions match TRBD1. Germline V gene lookup returns CDR1 SGHRS and CDR2 YFSETQ. This CDR3 is built from 12 residues. For the CDR3, the DNA is TGCCCCAGGGGACAGGGGCCCTACGAGCAGTACTTC. Translation gives CPRGQGPYEQYF.

There are many counts of this clonotype. The chain links TRBV5-1 to TRBJ2-7, with D tentatively TRBD1 (6 bases). Germline CDR1 is SGHRS and CDR2 is YFSETQ. V lost 4 bases and J lost 3, with 14 bases in between. CDR3 length equals 14 residues. The CDR3 loop reads CASSEQGPGYEQYF. Written as DNA, the CDR3 is TGCGCCAGCAGCGAACAGGGACCTGGCTACGAGCAGTACTTC.

Ten or more counts support this clonotype. The rearrangement uses TRBV18 and TRBJ1-5, with TRBD1 matching over 8 bases. CDR3 size: 16 residues. Germline CDR1 is KGHSH and CDR2 is LQKENI. V gave up 3 bases and J gave up 3 bases; unmatched junction bases: 7. This chain's CDR3 is CASSPYPTGANQPQHF. The CDR3 DNA follows: TGTGCCAGCTCACCTTACCCGACAGGGGCCAATCAGCCCCAGCATTTT.

The gene calls are TRBV9 and TRBJ1-1; the D gene is possibly TRBD1 (6 bases). The CDR3 is made up of 13 amino acids. Trimming stripped 4 bases from V and 4 bases from J, with 11 bases between. Germline assignment: CDR1 SGDLS and CDR2 YYNGEE. The DNA for the CDR3 is TGTGCCAGCAGCCTCCGGGGGCGCACTGAAGCTTTCTTT. Translation: CASSLRGRTEAFF.

This clonotype was observed at least ten times. The rearrangement joins TRBV7-9 to TRBJ1-4; 9 positions match TRBD1. Germline loops: CDR1 SEHNR, CDR2 FQNEAQ (reference sequence). With 0 bases clipped from V and 5 bases from J, the junction kept 4 bases outside the gene matches. This CDR3 spans 16 amino acids. CDR3 sequence reads: CASSLAGQGRNEKLFF. For the CDR3, the DNA is TGTGCCAGCAGCTTAGCAGGACAGGGGAGGAATGAAAAACTGTTTTTT. Full variable domain (missing parts from reference TRBV7-9 and TRBJ1-4): DTGVSQNPRHKITKRGQNVTFRCDPISEHNRLYWYRQTLGQGPEFLTYFQNEAQLEKSRLLSDRFSAERPKGSFSTLEIQRTEQGDSAMYLCASSLAGQGRNEKLFFGSGTQLSVL.

This clonotype appeared many times. The chain combines TRBV6-2 or TRBV6-3 with TRBJ1-4; D is unclear. Germline V gives CDR1 MNHEY, CDR2 SVGEGT. The CDR3 is 17 amino acids. Trimming left V 0 bases short and J 6 bases short, with 17 bases between. CDR3 bases: TGTGCCAGCAGTTACTCTGGGGAGGACCTCTTCTATGAAAAACTGTTTTTT. Translated, it gives CASSYSGEDLFYEKLFF.

The sample holds many counts of this clonotype. The rearrangement uses TRBV18 and TRBJ1-6; a weak D match, TRBD1 (5 bases). The CDR3 contains 15 residues. The germline V gene encodes CDR1 KGHSH and CDR2 LQKENI. V lost 6 bases and J lost 10, with 19 bases in between. This CDR3 reads CASSVRGDWRSPLHF. For the CDR3, the DNA is TGTGCCAGCTCCGTAAGAGGGGATTGGAGATCACCCCTCCACTTT. Filled out from reference TRBV18 and TRBJ1-6, the complete variable domain reads NAGVMQNPRHLVRRRGQEARLRCSPMKGHSHVYWYRQLPEEGLKFMVYLQKENIIDESGMPKERFSAEFPKEGPSILRIQQVVRGDSAAYFCASSVRGDWRSPLHFGNGTRLTVT.

This chain uses TRBV7-9 with TRBJ1-1, with D hard to call. Per germline, CDR1 SEHNR and CDR2 FQNEAQ (reference sequence). Trimming removed 5 bases at V and 11 bases at J, with 9 bases between. This CDR3 contains 10 residues. CDR3 nucleotide sequence: TGTGCCAGCAGCCTCTATACCGCTTTCTTT. Translation: CASSLYTAFF. Full variable domain (missing parts from reference TRBV7-9 and TRBJ1-1): DTGVSQNPRHKITKRGQNVTFRCDPISEHNRLYWYRQTLGQGPEFLTYFQNEAQLEKSRLLSDRFSAERPKGSFSTLEIQRTEQGDSAMYLCASSLYTAFFGQGTRLTVV.

This clonotype was seen repeatedly, ten times or more. This rearrangement joins TRBV7-9 to TRBJ2-5, with TRBD1 matching 8 bases. The CDR3 covers 14 residues. Germline V CDR1 and CDR2: SEHNR, FQNEAQ (reference sequence). Trimming cost V 6 bases and J 1 base; bases outside gene matches: 4. The DNA for the CDR3 is TGTGCCAGCAGAACAACAGGGGGCCAAGAGACCCAGTACTTC. This codes for CASRTTGGQETQYF.

The CDR3 reads CASSQAGTGGQPQHF. CDR3 nucleotides: TGCGCCAGCAGCCAAGCGGGGACAGGGGGTCAGCCCCAGCATTTT. The rearrangement joins TRBV4-3 to TRBJ1-5; TRBD1 matches at 11 bases. This CDR3 contains 15 residues. Germline loops: CDR1 LGHNA, CDR2 YSLEER. The junction had 2 bases not matched to a gene; V was cut back by 1 base and J by 6 bases.

This clonotype occurred many times. The genes are TRBV28 and TRBJ2-3, with 8 bases identical to TRBD2. The V gene end was trimmed by 1 base and the J gene end by 4 bases; junction bases not matched to a gene: 10. CDR1 MDHEN and CDR2 SYDVKM come from the germline V gene. The CDR3 extends over 17 amino acids. CDR3 sequence (DNA): TGTGCCAGCAGTTTATTTTTGGGACTAGGGTCAGCAGATACGCAGTATTTT. Amino acids: CASSLFLGLGSADTQYF.

Comment on this clonotype: Being one base from a much bigger clone, this may be a read error. V usage is TRBV7-9 and J usage is TRBJ1-2; D may be TRBD1 (6 bases). Germline loops: CDR1 SEHNR, CDR2 FQNEAQ (reference sequence). The CDR3 is 16 amino acids. CDR3 region: CASSLLGGNPNYGDTF. As DNA, the CDR3 is TGTGCCAGCAGCTTATTAGGGGGGAACCCTAACTATGGCGACACCTTC.

This clonotype has at least ten counts. The CDR3 region has the DNA TGTGCCAGTAGTACGGACAGGAGGCCTGGCTACACCTTC. Protein sequence: CASSTDRRPGYTF. The rearrangement links TRBV19 to TRBJ1-2; 7 nucleotides agree with TRBD1. CDR3 size: 13 residues. Germline values: CDR1 LNHDA, CDR2 SQIVND (reference sequence). V gave up 4 bases and J gave up 7 bases; unmatched junction bases: 6.

The table lists this clonotype with many counts. The chain employs TRBV7-9 and TRBJ1-1; D gene uncertain. Trimming removed 4 bases from V and 3 bases from J, with 12 bases in between. The CDR3 covers 14 residues. CDR1 is SEHNR and CDR2 is FQNEAQ in the germline V gene (reference sequence). The CDR3 region is CASSWTSADTEAFF. CDR3 nucleotide sequence: TGTGCCAGCAGCTGGACCTCTGCCGACACTGAAGCTTTCTTT.

This clonotype came up a few times. The chain couples TRBV20-1 to TRBJ2-3; the D is unclear. CDR3 length equals 14 residues. Germline V lookup: CDR1 DFQATT, CDR2 SNEGSKA (reference sequence). The V end was cut by 0 bases, the J end by 4 bases, with 11 bases between. CDR3 sequence (DNA): TGCAGTGCTAGAGATCTCGTTTCAGCAGATACGCAGTATTTT. Protein: CSARDLVSADTQYF.

This clonotype was seen more than once but under ten times. V usage is TRBV19 and J usage is TRBJ1-5; D is perhaps TRBD1 (6 bases). Germline V lookup: CDR1 LNHDA, CDR2 SQIVND (reference sequence). Between the trimmed V and J ends, which lost 7 bases and 2 bases, there was a span of 18 bases. CDR3 length: 16 amino acids. The chain's CDR3 is CASTHRAQGGNQPQHF. The CDR3 region has the DNA TGTGCCAGTACTCACCGGGCACAGGGAGGCAATCAGCCCCAGCATTTT.

This clonotype was counted at least ten times. The V and J genes are TRBV28 and TRBJ2-7; D is possibly TRBD2 (7 bases). This CDR3 is built from 15 residues. With 1 base removed from V and 0 bases from J, the gap between germline ends came to 10 bases. Germline CDR1 and CDR2: MDHEN and SYDVKM. The CDR3 DNA reads as TGTGCCAGCAGTTTATCTCGGGGGGCCTCCTACGAGCAGTACTTC. Protein product: CASSLSRGASYEQYF.

Ten or more counts support this clonotype. CDR3 sequence (DNA): TGTGCCAGTAGTATCTGGAGGGCCGAGACCCAGTACTTC. Its translation: CASSIWRAETQYF. The chain carries TRBV19 and TRBJ2-5; D is possibly TRBD2 (6 bases). CDR1 and CDR2 from the germline V gene are LNHDA and SQIVND (reference sequence). Trimming pared 3 bases from V and 5 bases from J, leaving 10 bases between. The CDR3 has 13 amino acids.

In this sample, this clonotype turned up many times. The chain links TRBV18 to TRBJ2-3; D is perhaps TRBD1 (6 bases). V was shortened by 5 bases and J by 6 bases, with 21 bases between the two germline ends. CDR1 and CDR2 (germline): KGHSH, LQKENI. The CDR3 covers 16 residues. CDR3 residues: CASSSRVPGVVDTQYF. DNA of the CDR3: TGTGCCAGCTCATCACGAGTCCCAGGGGTGGTCGATACGCAGTATTTT.

This clonotype was seen ten or more times. V and J are TRBV27 and TRBJ2-6; D is unclear. The CDR3 totals 16 residues. Trimming pared 7 bases from V and 1 base from J, leaving 14 bases between. Germline CDR1 and CDR2: MNHEY and SMNVEV (reference sequence). The CDR3 loop is CASTQGMGSGANVLTF. CDR3 in DNA: TGTGCCAGCACCCAAGGGATGGGTTCTGGGGCCAACGTCCTGACTTTC.